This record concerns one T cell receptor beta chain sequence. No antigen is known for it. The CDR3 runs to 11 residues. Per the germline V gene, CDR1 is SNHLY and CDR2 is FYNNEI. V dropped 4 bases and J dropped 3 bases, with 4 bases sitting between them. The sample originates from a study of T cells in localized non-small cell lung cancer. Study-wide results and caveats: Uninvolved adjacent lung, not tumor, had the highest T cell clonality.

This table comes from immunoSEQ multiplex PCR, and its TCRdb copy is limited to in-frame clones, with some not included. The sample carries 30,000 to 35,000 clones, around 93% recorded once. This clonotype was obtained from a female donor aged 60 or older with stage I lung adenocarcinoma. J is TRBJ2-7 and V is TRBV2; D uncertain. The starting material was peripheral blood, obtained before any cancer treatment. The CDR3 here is CASSGYYEQYF. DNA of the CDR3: TGTGCCAGCAGTGGCTACTACGAGCAGTACTTC.